The TCR beta chain under discussion was sequenced for a study of long-term antiretroviral therapy in people with HIV. Study as a whole: Earliest sampling preceded the 2015 immediate-ART recommendation by about a decade. Study results and limitations: Even long-term ART left TRB diversity below transplant donor controls, despite gains. CDR3 lengths in HIV samples spanned a narrower range than controls.

The libraries were made with immunoSEQ v3.0 at survey level. TCRdb's copy holds only in-frame clones and misses some; the assay was immunoSEQ multiplex PCR. The top ten clones hold around 5% of a sample with approximately 41,000 clones, roughly 80% of them seen once. Comments on this clone: Its antigen is not identified.

Participants living with HIV all received treatment in the United States. The J segment lost 2 bases and the V segment lost 0 bases, leaving 3 bases of the junction unmatched. This CDR3 has 15 amino acids. Germline values: CDR1 MNHEY, CDR2 SMNVEV (reference sequence). This clonotype originated in a man between 18 and 29 years old with HIV. Sequencing used unsorted PBMCs, obtained 1.5 years after starting antiretroviral therapy. The rearrangement links TRBV27 to TRBJ2-7; 8 nucleotides line up with TRBD2. The CDR3 sequence: CASSLSSGGTYEQYF. CDR3 in DNA: TGTGCCAGCAGTTTATCATCGGGGGGGACCTACGAGCAGTACTTC.